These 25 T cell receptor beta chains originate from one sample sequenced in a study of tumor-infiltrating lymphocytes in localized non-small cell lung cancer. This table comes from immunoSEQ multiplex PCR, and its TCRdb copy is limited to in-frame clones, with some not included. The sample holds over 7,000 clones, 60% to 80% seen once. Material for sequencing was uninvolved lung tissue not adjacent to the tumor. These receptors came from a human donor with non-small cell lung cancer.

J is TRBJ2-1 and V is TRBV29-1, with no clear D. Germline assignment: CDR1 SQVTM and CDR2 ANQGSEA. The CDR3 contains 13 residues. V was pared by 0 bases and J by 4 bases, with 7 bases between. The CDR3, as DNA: TGCAGCGTTGAAGATCTGATATACAATGAGCAGTTCTTC. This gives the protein CSVEDLIYNEQFF.

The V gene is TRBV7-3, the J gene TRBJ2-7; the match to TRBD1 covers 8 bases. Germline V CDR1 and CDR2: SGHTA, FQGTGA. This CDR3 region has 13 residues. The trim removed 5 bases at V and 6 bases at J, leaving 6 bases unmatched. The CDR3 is CASSPSGGGEQYF. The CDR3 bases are TGTGCCAGCAGCCCTTCAGGGGGCGGCGAGCAGTACTTC.

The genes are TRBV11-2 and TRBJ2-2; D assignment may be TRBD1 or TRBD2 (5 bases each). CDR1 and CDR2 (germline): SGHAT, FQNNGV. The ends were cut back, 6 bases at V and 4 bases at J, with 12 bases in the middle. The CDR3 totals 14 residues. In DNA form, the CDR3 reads TGTGCCAGCAGGGGGGACCTATTCACCGGGGAGCTGTTTTTT. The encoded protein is CASRGDLFTGELFF.

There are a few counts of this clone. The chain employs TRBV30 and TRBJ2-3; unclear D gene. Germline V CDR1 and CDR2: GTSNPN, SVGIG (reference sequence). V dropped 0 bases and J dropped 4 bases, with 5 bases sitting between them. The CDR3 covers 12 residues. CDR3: CAWSVSADTQYF. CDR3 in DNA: TGTGCCTGGAGTGTCAGCGCAGATACGCAGTATTTT.

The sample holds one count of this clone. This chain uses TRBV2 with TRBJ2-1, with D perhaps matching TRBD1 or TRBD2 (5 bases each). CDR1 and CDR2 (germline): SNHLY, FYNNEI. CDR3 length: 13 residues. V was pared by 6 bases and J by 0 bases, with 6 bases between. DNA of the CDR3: TGTGCCAGCAGGGGGGACTCCTACAATGAGCAGTTCTTC. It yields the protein CASRGDSYNEQFF.

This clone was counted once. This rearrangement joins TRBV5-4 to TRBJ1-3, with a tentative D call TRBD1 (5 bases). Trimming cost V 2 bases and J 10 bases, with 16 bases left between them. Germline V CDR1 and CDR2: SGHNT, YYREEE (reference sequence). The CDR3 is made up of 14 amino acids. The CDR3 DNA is TGTGCCAGCAGCTTAAGAGGGACGGCAGGAACCATATATTTT. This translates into CASSLRGTAGTIYF.

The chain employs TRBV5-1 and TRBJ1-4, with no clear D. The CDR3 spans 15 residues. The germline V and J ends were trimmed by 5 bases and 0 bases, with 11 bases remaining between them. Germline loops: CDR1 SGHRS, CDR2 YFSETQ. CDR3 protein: CASSPTSATNEKLFF. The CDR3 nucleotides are TGCGCCAGCAGTCCCACTAGTGCAACTAATGAAAAACTGTTTTTT.

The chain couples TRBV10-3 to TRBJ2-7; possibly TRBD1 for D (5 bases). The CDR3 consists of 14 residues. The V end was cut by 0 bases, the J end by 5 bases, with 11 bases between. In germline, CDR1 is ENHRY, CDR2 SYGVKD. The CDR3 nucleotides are TGTGCCATCAGTGAGTCCCTCAGGGCCGACGAGCAGTACTTC. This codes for CAISESLRADEQYF.

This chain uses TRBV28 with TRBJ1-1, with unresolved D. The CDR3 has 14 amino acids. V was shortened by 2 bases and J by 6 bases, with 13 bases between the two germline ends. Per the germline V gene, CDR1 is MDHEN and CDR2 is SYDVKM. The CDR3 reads CASSLIIIAAEAFF. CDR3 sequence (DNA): TGTGCCAGCAGTTTAATAATTATAGCAGCTGAAGCTTTCTTT. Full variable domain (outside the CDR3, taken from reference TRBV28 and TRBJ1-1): DVKVTQSSRYLVKRTGEKVFLECVQDMDHENMFWYRQDPGLGLRLIYFSYDVKMKEKGDIPEGYSVSREKKERFSLILESASTNQTSMYLCASSLIIIAAEAFFGQGTRLTVV.

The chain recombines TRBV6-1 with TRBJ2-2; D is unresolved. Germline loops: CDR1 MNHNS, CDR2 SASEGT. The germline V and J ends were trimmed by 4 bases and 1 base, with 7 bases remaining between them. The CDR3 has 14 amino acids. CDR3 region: CASSVQLNTGELFF. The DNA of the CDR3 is TGTGCCAGCAGTGTCCAATTGAACACCGGGGAGCTGTTTTTT.

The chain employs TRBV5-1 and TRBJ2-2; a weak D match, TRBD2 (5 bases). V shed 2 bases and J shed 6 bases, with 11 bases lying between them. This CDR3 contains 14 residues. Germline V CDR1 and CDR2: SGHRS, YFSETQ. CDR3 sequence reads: CASSLGLSSGELFF. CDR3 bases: TGCGCCAGCAGCTTAGGACTTAGCTCCGGGGAGCTGTTTTTT.

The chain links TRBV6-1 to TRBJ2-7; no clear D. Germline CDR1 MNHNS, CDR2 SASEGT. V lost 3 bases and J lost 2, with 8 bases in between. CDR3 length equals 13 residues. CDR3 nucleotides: TGTGCCAGCAGTGAGGCAGACGCCTACGAGCAGTACTTC. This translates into CASSEADAYEQYF.

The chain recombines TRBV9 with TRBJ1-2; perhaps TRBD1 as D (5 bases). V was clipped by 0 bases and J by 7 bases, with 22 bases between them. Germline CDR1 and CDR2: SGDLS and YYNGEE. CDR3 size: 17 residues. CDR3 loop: CASSVGGIRQGRSGYTF. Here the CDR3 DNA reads TGTGCCAGCAGCGTAGGCGGAATCCGGCAGGGAAGGAGTGGCTACACCTTC.

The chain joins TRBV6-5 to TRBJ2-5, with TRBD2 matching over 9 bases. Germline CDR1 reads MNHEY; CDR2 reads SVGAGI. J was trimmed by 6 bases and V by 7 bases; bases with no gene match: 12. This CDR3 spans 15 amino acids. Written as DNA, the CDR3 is TGTGCCAGCACCACGGGGCGGGGGGGATTAAAGACCCAGTACTTC. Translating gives CASTTGRGGLKTQYF.

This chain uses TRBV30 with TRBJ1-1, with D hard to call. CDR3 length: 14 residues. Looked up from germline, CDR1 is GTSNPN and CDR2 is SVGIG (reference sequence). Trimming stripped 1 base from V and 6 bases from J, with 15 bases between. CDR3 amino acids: CAWSAGYGIAEAFF. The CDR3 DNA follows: TGTGCCTGGAGTGCTGGTTACGGGATCGCTGAAGCTTTCTTT.

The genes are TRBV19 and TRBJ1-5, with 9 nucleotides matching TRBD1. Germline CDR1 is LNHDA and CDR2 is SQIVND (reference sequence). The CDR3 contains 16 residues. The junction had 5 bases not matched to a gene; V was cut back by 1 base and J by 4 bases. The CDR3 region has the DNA TGTGCCAGTAGTATAGCGAGGGACAGGGCGAATCAGCCCCAGCATTTT. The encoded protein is CASSIARDRANQPQHF.

Written as DNA, the CDR3 is TGTGCCAGCCCGGGAACAAATGAGCAGTTCTTC. Amino acids: CASPGTNEQFF. V gene TRBV21-1 combines with J gene TRBJ2-1; the table's TRBD2 call for D was not verified on the DNA. TRBV21-1 is tagged as a pseudogene. The CDR3 consists of 11 residues.

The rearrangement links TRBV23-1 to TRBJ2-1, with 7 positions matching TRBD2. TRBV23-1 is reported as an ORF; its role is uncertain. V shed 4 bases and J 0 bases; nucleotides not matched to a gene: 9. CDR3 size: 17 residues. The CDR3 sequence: CASSPNKRDSSYNEQFF. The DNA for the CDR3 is TGCGCCAGCAGTCCCAATAAGCGGGATAGCTCCTACAATGAGCAGTTCTTC.

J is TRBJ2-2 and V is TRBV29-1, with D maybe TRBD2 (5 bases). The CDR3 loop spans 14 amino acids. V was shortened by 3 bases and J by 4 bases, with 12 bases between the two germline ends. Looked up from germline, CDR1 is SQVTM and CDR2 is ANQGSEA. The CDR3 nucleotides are TGCAGCGTTGACTCGCCGGGGATCACCGGGGAGCTGTTTTTT. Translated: CSVDSPGITGELFF.

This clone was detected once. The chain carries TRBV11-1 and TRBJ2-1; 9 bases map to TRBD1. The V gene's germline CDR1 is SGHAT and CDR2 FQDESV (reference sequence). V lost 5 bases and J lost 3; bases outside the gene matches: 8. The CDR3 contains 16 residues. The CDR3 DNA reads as TGTGCCAGCAGCCCCCCGGGACAGGGTTTCTACAATGAGCAGTTCTTC. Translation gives CASSPPGQGFYNEQFF.

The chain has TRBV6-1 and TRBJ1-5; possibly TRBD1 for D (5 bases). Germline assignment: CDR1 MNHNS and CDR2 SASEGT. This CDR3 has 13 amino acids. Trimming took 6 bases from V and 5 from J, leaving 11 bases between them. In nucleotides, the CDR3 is TGTGCCAGCAGGAGGCCAGGGTATCAGCCCCAGCATTTT. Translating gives CASRRPGYQPQHF.

The CDR3 spells CASSSQGLVNQPQHF. For the CDR3, the DNA is TGCGCCAGCAGCTCGCAGGGGCTTGTCAATCAGCCCCAGCATTTT. The chain employs TRBV5-1 and TRBJ1-5, with a possible D match to TRBD1 (6 bases). The CDR3 length is 15 residues. V was cut by 3 bases and J by 3 bases, with 13 bases left in between. Per the germline V gene, CDR1 is SGHRS and CDR2 is YFSETQ.

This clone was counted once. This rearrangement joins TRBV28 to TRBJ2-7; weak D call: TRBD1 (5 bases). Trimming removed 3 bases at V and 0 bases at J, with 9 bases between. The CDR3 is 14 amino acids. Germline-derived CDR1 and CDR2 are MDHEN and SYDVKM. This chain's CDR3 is CASSFGANSYEQYF. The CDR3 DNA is TGTGCCAGCAGTTTTGGGGCGAACTCCTACGAGCAGTACTTC.

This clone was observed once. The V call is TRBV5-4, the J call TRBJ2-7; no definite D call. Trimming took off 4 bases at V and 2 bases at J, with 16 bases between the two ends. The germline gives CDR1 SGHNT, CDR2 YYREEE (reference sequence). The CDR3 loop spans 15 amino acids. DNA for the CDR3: TGTGCCAGCAGCCCTAGTCTAGATAGGACCTACGAGCAGTACTTC. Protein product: CASSPSLDRTYEQYF.

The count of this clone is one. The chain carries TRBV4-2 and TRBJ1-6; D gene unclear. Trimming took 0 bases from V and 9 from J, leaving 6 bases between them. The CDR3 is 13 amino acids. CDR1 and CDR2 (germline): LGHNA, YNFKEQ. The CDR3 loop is CASSQDTRSPLHF. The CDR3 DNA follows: TGTGCCAGCAGCCAAGACACACGTTCACCCCTCCACTTT.